What follows are 12 T cell receptor beta chains derived from one specimen sequenced in a study of blood T cell repertoires in COVID-19. Sequencing used immunoSEQ multiplex PCR; TCRdb keeps in-frame clones, though not all of them. There are 400,000 to 450,000 clones in the sample; around 89% occur only once, and about 1.6% lies in the top ten. The sample consisted of peripheral blood. These receptors were taken from a woman in her thirties or forties with COVID-19, enrolled during active disease.

V usage is TRBV7-9 and J usage is TRBJ1-1; D is unclear. Trimming removed 5 bases at V and 9 bases at J, with 10 bases between. Looked up from germline, CDR1 is SEHNR and CDR2 is FQNEAQ (reference sequence). The CDR3 sequence is 11 residues long. CDR3 residues: CASSPGEKAFF. For the CDR3, the DNA is TGTGCCAGCAGCCCCGGAGAGAAAGCTTTCTTT. The variable domain in full, with the rest retrieved from reference TRBV7-9 and TRBJ1-1, is DTGVSQNPRHKITKRGQNVTFRCDPISEHNRLYWYRQTLGQGPEFLTYFQNEAQLEKSRLLSDRFSAERPKGSFSTLEIQRTEQGDSAMYLCASSPGEKAFFGQGTRLTVV.

Points on this clone: This CDR3 is also generated by other DNA sequences in the sample. The chain combines TRBV19 with TRBJ2-1; 7 positions agree with TRBD2. V was clipped by 3 bases and J by 2 bases; unmatched bases: 7. The CDR3 extends over 16 amino acids. Germline CDR1 is LNHDA and CDR2 is SQIVND (reference sequence). Here the CDR3 DNA reads TGTGCCAGTAGTATCGGGGCGGGAGCGACCTACAATGAGCAGTTCTTC. Encoded protein: CASSIGAGATYNEQFF.

This chain's CDR3 is CASRYAGLNTEAFF. CDR3 DNA sequence: TGCGCCAGCAGATACGCGGGCCTTAACACTGAAGCTTTCTTT. The chain recombines TRBV10-2 with TRBJ1-1; no clear D gene. This CDR3 has 14 residues. CDR1 WSHSY and CDR2 SAAADI come from the germline V gene. V was cut by 6 bases and J by 2 bases, with 13 bases left in between.

The chain carries TRBV10-3 and TRBJ1-1; D might be TRBD1 (6 bases). The CDR3 is 13 amino acids. The germline V and J ends were trimmed by 4 bases and 6 bases, with 12 bases remaining between them. CDR1 ENHRY and CDR2 SYGVKD come from the germline V gene. The CDR3 DNA follows: TGTGCCATCAGTGCGGACAGATCCCCTGAAGCTTTCTTT. Encoded protein: CAISADRSPEAFF.

This clone was counted between two and nine times. V is TRBV19 and J is TRBJ2-5; possible D gene TRBD1, 5 bases. The CDR3 loop spans 14 amino acids. Germline CDR1 reads LNHDA; CDR2 reads SQIVND (reference sequence). The V gene lost 7 bases and the J gene lost 5 bases, with 17 bases spanning the gap. The chain's CDR3 is CASTPRQPPETQYF. The CDR3 coding sequence is TGTGCCAGTACCCCAAGACAGCCCCCGGAGACCCAGTACTTC.

The rearrangement links TRBV3-1 (or the pseudogene TRBV3-2) to TRBJ2-3; 11 nucleotides match TRBD2. The trim removed 1 base at V and 3 bases at J, leaving 9 bases unmatched. The germline gives CDR1 LGHDT, CDR2 YNNKEL (reference sequence). The length of the CDR3 is 18 residues. CDR3 in amino acids: CASSQASSSGRYTDTQYF. In DNA form, the CDR3 reads TGTGCCAGCAGCCAAGCTTCCTCTAGCGGGAGGTATACAGATACGCAGTATTTT.

This chain links TRBV4-1 with TRBJ1-6; 9 bases agree with TRBD1. V lost 4 bases, J lost 6 bases, and 4 bases stayed unmatched. Germline CDR1 and CDR2: MGHRA and YSYEKL. This CDR3 has 15 amino acids. The CDR3 protein is CASSRDRDGNSPLHF. CDR3 DNA: TGCGCCAGCAGCCGGGACAGGGACGGTAATTCACCCCTCCACTTT.

CDR3 protein: CASSINPDRVDFFNQPQHF. CDR3 nucleotides: TGTGCCAGTAGTATAAACCCCGACAGGGTTGATTTTTTCAATCAGCCCCAGCATTTT. The chain uses TRBV19 and TRBJ1-5; TRBD1 agrees at 7 bases. Trimming removed 2 bases from V and 3 bases from J; junction bases left unmatched: 16. The CDR3 totals 19 residues. Germline V gene data show CDR1 as LNHDA and CDR2 as SQIVND (reference sequence).

The V call is TRBV5-1, the J call TRBJ2-3, with D tentatively TRBD2 (6 bases). The CDR3 sequence is 13 residues long. The germline gives CDR1 SGHRS, CDR2 YFSETQ. Trimming stripped 3 bases from V and 2 bases from J, with 7 bases between. The CDR3 DNA is TGCGCCAGCAGCTGGGGACTCACAGATACGCAGTATTTT. Translated, it gives CASSWGLTDTQYF.

The chain employs TRBV19 and TRBJ2-7; the match to TRBD1 covers 9 bases. This CDR3 contains 15 residues. With V trimmed by 6 bases and J by 6 bases, 12 bases remained unmatched. In germline, CDR1 is LNHDA, CDR2 SQIVND (reference sequence). CDR3 region: CASRLTQGARGEQYF. The CDR3 DNA reads TGTGCCAGTAGGCTCACACAGGGGGCGCGAGGCGAGCAGTACTTC. The whole variable domain, remainder taken from reference TRBV19 and TRBJ2-7, is DGGITQSPKYLFRKEGQNVTLSCEQNLNHDAMYWYRQDPGQGLRLIYYSQIVNDFQKGDIAEGYSVSREKKESFPLTVTSAQKNPTAFYLCASRLTQGARGEQYFGPGTRLTVT.

This clone appeared once. V is TRBV7-9 and J is TRBJ2-3, with D perhaps TRBD2 (6 bases). The germline V gene has CDR1 SEHNR and CDR2 FQNEAQ (reference sequence). The V gene lost 5 bases and the J gene lost 5 bases, with 20 bases spanning the gap. CDR3 length: 16 amino acids. CDR3 coding DNA: TGTGCCAGCAGCCCGCCACCCGGGAGAGGAAGAGATACGCAGTATTTT. Its protein is CASSPPPGRGRDTQYF.

About this clone: At one end the junction does not follow the germline gene, possibly because of a read error. This sequence joins TRBV5-1 and TRBJ2-7, with TRBD2 matching 8 bases. There are 16 residues in the CDR3. Germline V gene data show CDR1 as SGHRS and CDR2 as YFSETQ. The CDR3 region is CASSIRSGGGSDEQYF. In DNA form, the CDR3 reads TGCGCCAGCAGCATAAGAAGCGGGGGAGGCTCCGACGAGCAGTACTTC.